The TCR beta chain under discussion was sequenced for a study of metastatic and nonmetastatic thyroid tumors. Overall study context: Samples came from malignant and benign thyroid patients, and repertoires were compared across blood and tumor or nodule tissue.

Trimming shortened V by 2 bases and J by 8 bases, and 10 bases separated the two germline ends. The CDR3 is made up of 12 amino acids. Per the germline V gene, CDR1 is SQVTM and CDR2 is ANQGSEA. This clone appeared a few times. Each patient came to thyroid surgery without any prior treatment (of any kind). Through MiXCR, TCRdb re-clonotyped the PCR reads. The sample yields 15,000 to 19,000 clones, 3.5% to 4.5% seen once. This sequence was found in a female donor with papillary thyroid cancer or a benign thyroid nodule (not recorded which). Some clones in this sample may be carry-over from other donors' samples. Sequencing was carried out using tumor tissue. The chain employs TRBV29-1 and TRBJ1-3; D gene uncertain. The CDR3 region is CSVETPGDTIYF. CDR3 DNA: TGCAGCGTTGAAACCCCAGGAGACACCATATATTTT.